A single sample is the source of the 17 T cell receptor beta chains below, sequenced in a study of early T cells in non-severe SARS-CoV-2 infection. One entry per CDR3 protein, called by TCRdb with MiXCR from the 5' RACE reads. The table records 35,000 to 50,000 distinct CDR3 sequences, approximately 6.2% of them present only once. The sequencing used whole blood, collected at baseline. The receptor source for this set is an adult who was a healthcare worker with PCR-confirmed SARS-CoV-2 infection or an uninfected control (not recorded which).

With regard to this clonotype: This may be a read error: a much more frequent sequence differs by one nucleotide. The CDR3 does not close with the conserved phenylalanine or tryptophan, likely indicating a read error. CDR3 region: CASSDRKTEAFS. The CDR3 DNA sequence: TGTGCCAGCAGCGACAGGAAGACTGAAGCTTTCTCT. This rearrangement joins TRBV28 to TRBJ1-1; D might be TRBD1 (6 bases). The CDR3 has 12 residues. The V end lost 6 bases, the J end lost 5 bases, and 10 bases lay between the germline ends. The germline V gene has CDR1 MDHEN and CDR2 SYDVKM.

This rearrangement joins TRBV7-8 to TRBJ2-2; 11 nucleotides line up with TRBD2. The V gene's germline CDR1 is SGHVS and CDR2 FQNEAQ. With 4 bases clipped from V and 7 bases from J, the junction kept 8 bases outside the gene matches. The CDR3 is 16 residues long. In DNA form, the CDR3 reads TGTGCCAGCAGCTCGAGGGTTCTAGCGGGGGGCGGGGAGCTGTTTTTT. Translated, it gives CASSSRVLAGGGELFF.

This clonotype has a handful of counts. The V call is TRBV10-3, the J call TRBJ2-7, with D possibly TRBD2 on 5 matching bases. The germline V gene encodes CDR1 ENHRY and CDR2 SYGVKD. Deletions cut 2 bases from V and 6 bases from J, with 8 bases between. This CDR3 region has 12 residues. This CDR3 reads CAISEGSGEQYF. In DNA form, the CDR3 reads TGTGCCATCAGTGAGGGGAGTGGCGAGCAGTACTTC.

The table lists this clonotype with many counts. The V call is TRBV7-7, the J call TRBJ2-3, with unresolved D. V lost 4 bases, J lost 2 bases, and 13 bases lay in between. The CDR3 length is 15 residues. Germline V gene sequence: CDR1 SSHAT, CDR2 FNYEAQ (reference sequence). The CDR3 is CASSSGLLPTDTQYF. DNA for the CDR3: TGTGCCAGCAGCTCTGGGCTCCTCCCCACAGATACGCAGTATTTT.

This clonotype was counted a few times. The chain employs TRBV18 and TRBJ1-1, with TRBD1 matching over 10 bases. Germline-derived CDR1 and CDR2 are KGHSH and LQKENI. V dropped 6 bases and J dropped 9; count of bases not matched to a gene: 7. The CDR3 runs to 13 residues. The CDR3 DNA reads TGTGCCAGCTCCCTCGGACAGGGGGAGCAAGCTTTCTTT. Translation gives CASSLGQGEQAFF.

This clonotype has ten or more counts. The V and J genes are TRBV6-1 and TRBJ1-2, with TRBD1 matching 7 bases. V dropped 6 bases and J dropped 5; count of bases not matched to a gene: 3. This CDR3 is 12 amino acids long. The germline gives CDR1 MNHNS, CDR2 SASEGT. CDR3 nucleotide sequence: TGTGCCAGCAGGGACAGGATTTATGGCTACACCTTC. Translated: CASRDRIYGYTF.

This clonotype appeared a few times. The CDR3 sequence is CASSDGDEQYF. CDR3 in DNA: TGCGCCAGCAGTGACGGAGACGAGCAGTACTTC. This chain connects TRBV10-1 to TRBJ2-7; D remains unclear. Germline CDR1 reads WNHNN; CDR2 reads SYGVQD (reference sequence). V dropped 3 bases and J dropped 5 bases, with 5 bases sitting between them. CDR3 length: 11 amino acids.

This chain uses TRBV30 with TRBJ2-1; D unresolved. The CDR3 has 11 residues. Germline CDR1 is GTSNPN and CDR2 is SVGIG (reference sequence). Trimming stripped 1 base from V and 7 bases from J, with 5 bases between. The CDR3 loop is CAWSAENEQFF. The CDR3 DNA reads as TGTGCCTGGAGTGCGGAAAATGAGCAGTTCTTC.

About this clonotype itself: A much larger clone differs from this one at a single base, so this may be a read error. The J gene is TRBJ2-2, the V gene TRBV2; no clear D. The V end lost 3 bases, the J end lost 6 bases, and 8 bases lay between the germline ends. CDR1 SNHLY and CDR2 FYNNEI come from the germline V gene. The CDR3 spans 13 residues. CDR3 amino acids: CASSETYSGELFF. CDR3 nucleotide sequence: TGTGCCAGCAGTGAGACGTACTCCGGGGAGCTGTTTTTT.

This clonotype was recorded at least ten times. This chain connects TRBV30 to TRBJ2-5; perhaps TRBD1 as D (5 bases). V was clipped by 1 base and J by 5 bases, with 8 bases between them. CDR1 and CDR2 (germline): GTSNPN, SVGIG (reference sequence). This CDR3 contains 12 residues. DNA of the CDR3: TGTGCCTGGAGTGGACAGTTTGAGACCCAGTACTTC. It yields the protein CAWSGQFETQYF.

This clonotype was observed at least ten times. This chain uses TRBV15 with TRBJ2-3; maybe TRBD2 (6 bases). The CDR3 contains 14 residues. Germline V CDR1 and CDR2: LNHNV, YYDKDF (reference sequence). Trimming stripped 8 bases from V and 1 base from J, with 13 bases between. The CDR3 sequence is CATGRGTRTDTQYF. Here the CDR3 DNA reads TGTGCCACCGGCCGGGGGACCCGCACAGATACGCAGTATTTT.

This clonotype appeared a few times. The chain couples TRBV20-1 to TRBJ2-7, with a possible D match to TRBD2 (6 bases). The CDR3 is 13 residues long. The germline V and J ends were trimmed by 1 base and 5 bases, with 12 bases remaining between them. Per germline, CDR1 DFQATT and CDR2 SNEGSKA (reference sequence). The CDR3 loop is CSARAVTRNEQYF. CDR3 coding DNA: TGCAGTGCTAGAGCTGTGACTAGAAACGAGCAGTACTTC.

This clonotype was seen at least ten times. This sequence joins TRBV7-6 and TRBJ1-5; no definite D call. Trimming left V 5 bases short and J 6 bases short, with 8 bases between. In germline, CDR1 is SGHVS, CDR2 FNYEAQ. This CDR3 is built from 12 residues. CDR3 sequence: CASSRTGQPQHF. As DNA, the CDR3 is TGTGCCAGCAGCCGGACGGGTCAGCCCCAGCATTTT.

The rearrangement uses TRBV7-9 and TRBJ1-1; the D gene is possibly TRBD1 (6 bases). V dropped 4 bases and J dropped 8 bases, with 11 bases sitting between them. This CDR3 has 12 amino acids. Germline-derived CDR1 and CDR2 are SEHNR and FQNEAQ (reference sequence). The CDR3 DNA reads as TGTGCCAGCAGCTACAACAGGGACGAAGCTTTCTTT. Translation gives CASSYNRDEAFF.

This clonotype was observed at least ten times. The rearrangement joins TRBV7-2 to TRBJ2-3; no clear D. Germline CDR1 reads SGHTA; CDR2 reads FQGNSA. Trimming pared 5 bases from V and 0 bases from J, leaving 12 bases between. This CDR3 has 15 residues. In DNA, the CDR3 is TGTGCCAGCAGCCCCAACTCGGCTAGCACAGATACGCAGTATTTT. Its protein is CASSPNSASTDTQYF. The variable domain in full, completed from reference TRBV7-2 and TRBJ2-3, reads GAGVSQSPSNKVTEKGKDVELRCDPISGHTALYWYRQSLGQGLEFLIYFQGNSAPDKSGLPSDRFSAERTGGSVSTLTIQRTQQEDSAVYLCASSPNSASTDTQYFGPGTRLTVL.

This clonotype was counted a few times. The chain combines TRBV3-1 with TRBJ2-1; the match to TRBD2 covers 8 bases. Per germline, CDR1 LGHDT and CDR2 YNNKEL (reference sequence). The CDR3 consists of 17 residues. Trimming at V came to 2 bases and at J to 3 bases, leaving 9 bases not matched to a gene. This CDR3 is CASSQTSGGALYNEQFF. The CDR3 DNA is TGTGCCAGCAGCCAAACAAGCGGGGGCGCCCTCTACAATGAGCAGTTCTTC.

There are many counts of this clonotype. This chain joins TRBV30 and TRBJ2-7, with 7 bases matching TRBD1. The V gene's germline CDR1 is GTSNPN and CDR2 SVGIG (reference sequence). This CDR3 comprises 13 residues. V trimming: 4 bases; J trimming: 0 bases; junction bases outside the gene matches: 3. CDR3 nucleotide sequence: TGTGCCTGGAAGGGGGACAGCTCCTACGAGCAGTACTTC. Translation: CAWKGDSSYEQYF.